In this sample, the clone carrying this TCR beta chain turned up many times. The source of the sample is a study of T-cell memory formation after mild COVID-19. About the study: TCR clustering was largely donor specific.

TCRdb redid the calling of the 5' RACE reads with MiXCR, one entry per CDR3 protein. This table holds around 110,000 distinct CDR3 sequences, about 17% found once. The CDR3 is 13 residues long. V was pared by 6 bases and J by 2 bases, with 3 bases of the junction left unmatched. Germline values: CDR1 SEHNR, CDR2 FQNEAQ (reference sequence). The rearrangement links TRBV7-9 to TRBJ2-7; 8 bases map to TRBD1. The clonotype originates from an adult woman who had mild COVID-19 (a few samples of this study predate the infection). Cell type and time point are not known. The sequencing input was PBMCs or a T cell subset sorted from them (not recorded which). Here the CDR3 reads CASRQGGAYEQYF. The CDR3 coding sequence is TGTGCCAGCAGACAGGGGGGAGCCTACGAGCAGTACTTC.